This T cell receptor (beta chain) appears in the sequencing data of a study of T cell responses to AZD1222 COVID-19 vaccine. General study results and limits: Along spike, vaccine-associated CD4 TCRs were found throughout, with dominance at 160-218 and 743-854. Seropositivity was recorded at baseline in only a handful of AZD1222 recipients.

V trimming: 4 bases; J trimming: 5 bases; junction bases outside the gene matches: 3. Per the germline V gene, CDR1 is MNHEY and CDR2 is SMNVEV (reference sequence). CDR3 length: 14 amino acids. Regarding this clone: The antigen is undetermined.

TCRdb's table, derived via immunoSEQ multiplex PCR, lists solely in-frame clones and lacks some. The repertoire holds 190,000 or so clones, with 90% to 95% as singletons. The sequenced sample was peripheral blood, obtained 28 days after the second AZD1222 dose. The TCR originated in an adult who received the AZD1222 COVID-19 vaccine. The chain recombines TRBV27 with TRBJ2-5; 11 nucleotides match TRBD1. Here the CDR3 DNA reads TGTGCCAGCAGTTCCCGGGACAGGGGGGAGACCCAGTACTTC. Its translation: CASSSRDRGETQYF.